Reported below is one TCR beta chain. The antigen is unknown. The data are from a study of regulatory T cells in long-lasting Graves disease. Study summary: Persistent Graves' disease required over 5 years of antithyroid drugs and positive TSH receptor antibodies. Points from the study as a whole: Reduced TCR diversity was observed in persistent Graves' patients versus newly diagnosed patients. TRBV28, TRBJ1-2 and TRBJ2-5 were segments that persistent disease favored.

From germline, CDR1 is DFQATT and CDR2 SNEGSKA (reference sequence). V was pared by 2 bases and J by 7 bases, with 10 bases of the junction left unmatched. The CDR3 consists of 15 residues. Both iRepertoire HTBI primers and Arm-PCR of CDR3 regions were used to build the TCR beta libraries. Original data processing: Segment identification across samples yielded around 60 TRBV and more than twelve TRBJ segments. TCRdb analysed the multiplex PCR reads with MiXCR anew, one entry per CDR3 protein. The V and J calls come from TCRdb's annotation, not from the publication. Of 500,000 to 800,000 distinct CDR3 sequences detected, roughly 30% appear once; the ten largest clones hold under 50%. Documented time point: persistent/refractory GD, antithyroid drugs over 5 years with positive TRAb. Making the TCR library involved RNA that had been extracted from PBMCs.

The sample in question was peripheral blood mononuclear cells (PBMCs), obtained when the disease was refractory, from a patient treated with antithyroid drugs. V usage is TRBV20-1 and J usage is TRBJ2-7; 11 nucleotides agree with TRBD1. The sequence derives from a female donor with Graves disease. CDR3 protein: CSARQPGQGVQEQYF. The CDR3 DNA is TGCAGTGCTAGACAGCCGGGACAGGGGGTGCAAGAGCAGTACTTC.